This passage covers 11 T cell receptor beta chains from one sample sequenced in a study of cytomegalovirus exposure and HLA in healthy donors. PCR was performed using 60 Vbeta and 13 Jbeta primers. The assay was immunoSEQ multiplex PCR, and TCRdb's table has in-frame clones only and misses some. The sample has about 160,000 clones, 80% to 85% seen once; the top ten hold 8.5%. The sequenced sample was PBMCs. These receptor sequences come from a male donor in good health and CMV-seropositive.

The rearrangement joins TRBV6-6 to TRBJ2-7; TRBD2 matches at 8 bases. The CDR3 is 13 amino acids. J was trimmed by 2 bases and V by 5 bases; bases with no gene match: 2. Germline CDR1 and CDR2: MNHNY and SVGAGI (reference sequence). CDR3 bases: TGTGCCAGCAGTCGGACTAGCCCCTACGAGCAGTACTTC. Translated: CASSRTSPYEQYF.

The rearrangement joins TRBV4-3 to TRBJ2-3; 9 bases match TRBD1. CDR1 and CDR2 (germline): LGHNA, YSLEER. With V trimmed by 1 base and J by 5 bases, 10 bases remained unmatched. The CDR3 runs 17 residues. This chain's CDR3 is CASSQASLQGAKDTQYF. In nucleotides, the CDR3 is TGCGCCAGCAGCCAAGCCAGCTTACAGGGGGCGAAAGATACGCAGTATTTT.

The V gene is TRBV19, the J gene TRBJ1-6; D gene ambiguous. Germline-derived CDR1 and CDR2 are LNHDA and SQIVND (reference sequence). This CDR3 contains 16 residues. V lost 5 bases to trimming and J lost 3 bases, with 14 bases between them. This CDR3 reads CASSAHLELYNSPLHF. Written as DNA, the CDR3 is TGTGCCAGTAGTGCCCACCTCGAACTCTATAATTCACCCCTCCACTTT.

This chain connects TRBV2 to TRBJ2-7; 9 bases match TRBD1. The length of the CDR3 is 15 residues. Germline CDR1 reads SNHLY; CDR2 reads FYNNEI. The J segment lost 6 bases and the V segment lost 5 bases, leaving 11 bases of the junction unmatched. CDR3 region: CASSIPGQGFGEQYF. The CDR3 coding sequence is TGTGCCAGCAGTATCCCGGGACAGGGATTTGGCGAGCAGTACTTC.

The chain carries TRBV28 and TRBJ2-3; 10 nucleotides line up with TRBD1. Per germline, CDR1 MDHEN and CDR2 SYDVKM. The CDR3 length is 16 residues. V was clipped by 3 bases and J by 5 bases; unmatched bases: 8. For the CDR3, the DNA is TGTGCCAGCAGTTTTGGCCGGGGACAGGGGCAAGATACGCAGTATTTT. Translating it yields CASSFGRGQGQDTQYF.

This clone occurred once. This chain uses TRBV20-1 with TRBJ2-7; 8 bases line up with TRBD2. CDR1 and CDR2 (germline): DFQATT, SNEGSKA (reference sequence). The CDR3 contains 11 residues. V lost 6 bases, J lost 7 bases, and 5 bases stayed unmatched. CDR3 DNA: TGCAGTGCCCAACTAGCGGATGAGCAGTACTTC. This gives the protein CSAQLADEQYF.

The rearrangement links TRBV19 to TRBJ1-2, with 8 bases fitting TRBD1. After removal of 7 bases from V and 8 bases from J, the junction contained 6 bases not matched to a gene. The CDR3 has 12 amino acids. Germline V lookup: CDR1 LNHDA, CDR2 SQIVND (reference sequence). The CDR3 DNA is TGTGCCAGTATCGGGGCAGGGGGCGGCTACACCTTC. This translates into CASIGAGGGYTF.

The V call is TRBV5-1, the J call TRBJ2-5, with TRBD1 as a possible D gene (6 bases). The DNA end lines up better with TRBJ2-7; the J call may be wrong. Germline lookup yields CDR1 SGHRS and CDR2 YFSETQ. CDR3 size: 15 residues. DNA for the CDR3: TGCGCCAGCAGCTGGGCCGACAGGATGTCCTACGAGCAGTACTTC. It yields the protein CASSWADRMSYEQYF.

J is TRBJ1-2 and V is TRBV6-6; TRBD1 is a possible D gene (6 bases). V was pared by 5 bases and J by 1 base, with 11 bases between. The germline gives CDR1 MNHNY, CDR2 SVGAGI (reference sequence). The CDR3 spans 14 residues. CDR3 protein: CASSTGFLNYGYTF. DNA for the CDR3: TGTGCCAGCAGTACAGGGTTCCTTAACTATGGCTACACCTTC.

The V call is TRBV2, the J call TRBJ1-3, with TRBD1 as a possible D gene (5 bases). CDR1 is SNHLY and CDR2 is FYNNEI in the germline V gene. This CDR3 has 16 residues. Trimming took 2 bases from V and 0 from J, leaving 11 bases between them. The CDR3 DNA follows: TGTGCCAGCAGTGAATTCAGGACAAACTCTGGAAACACCATATATTTT. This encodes CASSEFRTNSGNTIYF.

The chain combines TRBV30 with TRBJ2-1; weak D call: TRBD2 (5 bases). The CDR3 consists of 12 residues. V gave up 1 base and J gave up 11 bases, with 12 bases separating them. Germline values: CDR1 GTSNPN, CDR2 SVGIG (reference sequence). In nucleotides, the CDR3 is TGTGCCTGGAGTGATGTTCCGGGGAAGCAGTTCTTC. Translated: CAWSDVPGKQFF.